These T cell receptor beta chains were read from a single sample in a study of blood T cell repertoires in COVID-19. The assay was immunoSEQ multiplex PCR, and TCRdb's table has in-frame clones only and misses some. The sample yields roughly 190,000 clones, around 82% seen once. Sequencing was done on a sample of PBMCs or T cells enriched from blood (not recorded which). The receptors were sampled from an older woman with acute COVID-19. Each CDR3 is given with its conserved first and last residue. Fields, in order: clone size, CDR3 length, J gene, V gene, D gene, CDR3 DNA, CDR3 protein. A D gene is named only where the DNA matches it firmly. Clone size appears in some rows only: once, few, many, or a class for an expanded clone.

abundance: few
len: 15
j_gene: TRBJ2-7
v_gene: TRBV30
d_gene: NA
CDR3nt: TGTGCCTGGAGTGTAGCCCAGGCCCACCCCGAGGAGCAGTACTTC
CDR3aa: CAWSVAQAHPEEQYF

abundance: NA
len: 15
j_gene: TRBJ2-5
v_gene: TRBV4-3
d_gene: NA
CDR3nt: TGCGCCAGCAGCCAAGGAGGGCGAGGGCAAGAGACCCAGTACTTC
CDR3aa: CASSQGGRGQETQYF

abundance: NA
len: 16
j_gene: TRBJ1-6
v_gene: TRBV4-1
d_gene: TRBD1
CDR3nt: TGCGCCAGCAGCCAAGGGCGGGACAGGACGAATTCACCCCTCCACTTT
CDR3aa: CASSQGRDRTNSPLHF

abundance: once
len: 15
j_gene: TRBJ2-5
v_gene: TRBV27
d_gene: TRBD2
CDR3nt: TGTGCCAGCAGTGGGTTAGCGGGAGGGGAGGAGACCCAGTACTTC
CDR3aa: CASSGLAGGEETQYF

abundance: NA
len: 14
j_gene: TRBJ2-7
v_gene: TRBV11-2
d_gene: NA
CDR3nt: TGTGCCAGCAGCTTAGATCGGTTCTCCTACGAGCAGTACTTC
CDR3aa: CASSLDRFSYEQYF

abundance: NA
len: 20
j_gene: TRBJ2-1
v_gene: TRBV6-2/TRBV6-3
d_gene: TRBD2
CDR3nt: TGTGCCAGCAGTTACCCAGTCGGCGGGGGGACTAGCGGGAGCCCCAATGAGCAGTTCTTC
CDR3aa: CASSYPVGGGTSGSPNEQFF

abundance: NA
len: 15
j_gene: TRBJ2-4
v_gene: TRBV7-2
d_gene: NA
CDR3nt: TGTGCCAGCAGTTATACAGGGAGAGCCAAAAACATTCAGTACTTC
CDR3aa: CASSYTGRAKNIQYF

abundance: NA
len: 14
j_gene: TRBJ1-2
v_gene: TRBV21-1
d_gene: NA
CDR3nt: TGTGCCAGATGGACACGGGTCAAGGGCTATGGCTACACCTTC
CDR3aa: CARWTRVKGYGYTF

abundance: NA
len: 14
j_gene: TRBJ1-4
v_gene: TRBV7-9
d_gene: TRBD1
CDR3nt: TGTGCCAGCAGCCCCCAGGGGGCGGATGAAAAACTGTTTTTT
CDR3aa: CASSPQGADEKLFF

abundance: NA
len: 15
j_gene: TRBJ2-3
v_gene: TRBV5-8
d_gene: TRBD1
CDR3nt: TGTGCCAGCAGCATGACAGGGAAAGCGTCAGATACGCAGTATTTT
CDR3aa: CASSMTGKASDTQYF

abundance: many
len: 15
j_gene: TRBJ1-2
v_gene: TRBV20-1
d_gene: NA
CDR3nt: TGCAGTGCTAGTCTAAAAAAACGGAGGGAGAATGGCTACACCTTC
CDR3aa: CSASLKKRRENGYTF

abundance: NA
len: 15
j_gene: TRBJ1-2
v_gene: TRBV9
d_gene: TRBD1
CDR3nt: TGTGCCAGCAGCCCGACCGGGACAGGCGTCTATGGCTACACCTTC
CDR3aa: CASSPTGTGVYGYTF

abundance: NA
len: 16
j_gene: TRBJ2-2
v_gene: TRBV6-2/TRBV6-3
d_gene: TRBD2
CDR3nt: TGTGCCAGCAGTGAGACTAGCGGGGGGAACACCGGGGAGCTGTTTTTT
CDR3aa: CASSETSGGNTGELFF

abundance: NA
len: 14
j_gene: TRBJ1-2
v_gene: TRBV9
d_gene: NA
CDR3nt: TGTGCCAGCAGCGTAGCTACAGCCAACTATGGCTACACCTTC
CDR3aa: CASSVATANYGYTF

abundance: NA
len: 15
j_gene: TRBJ2-3
v_gene: TRBV5-6
d_gene: TRBD1
CDR3nt: TGTGCCAGCAGCTCTTGGACAGGTCCCACAGATACGCAGTATTTT
CDR3aa: CASSSWTGPTDTQYF

abundance: NA
len: 13
j_gene: TRBJ2-7
v_gene: TRBV3-1/TRBV3-2
d_gene: TRBD2
CDR3nt: TGTGCCAGCAGCCGGGGGGGACTCTACGAGCAGTACTTC
CDR3aa: CASSRGGLYEQYF

abundance: NA
len: 14
j_gene: TRBJ2-1
v_gene: TRBV29-1
d_gene: TRBD2
CDR3nt: TGCAGCGTCCCGAGCGGGGGACTCTACAATGAGCAGTTCTTC
CDR3aa: CSVPSGGLYNEQFF

abundance: NA
len: 15
j_gene: TRBJ1-6
v_gene: TRBV30
d_gene: TRBD1
CDR3nt: TGTGCCTGGGGCCTTAGGACAGGGGGTAATTCACCCCTCCACTTT
CDR3aa: CAWGLRTGGNSPLHF

abundance: NA
len: 15
j_gene: TRBJ2-7
v_gene: TRBV10-1
d_gene: TRBD2
CDR3nt: TGCGCCAGCAGTGGCGGACTAGCGGATCCCTACGAGCAGTACTTC
CDR3aa: CASSGGLADPYEQYF

abundance: NA
len: 16
j_gene: TRBJ1-2
v_gene: TRBV5-4
d_gene: TRBD1
CDR3nt: TGTGCCAGCAGCCCGGCGGGACAGGGGGGGAACTATGGCTACACCTTC
CDR3aa: CASSPAGQGGNYGYTF

abundance: NA
len: 14
j_gene: TRBJ1-1
v_gene: TRBV5-1
d_gene: NA
CDR3nt: TGCGCCAGCAGGGCCGGGGATACTGACACTGAAGCTTTCTTT
CDR3aa: CASRAGDTDTEAFF

abundance: NA
len: 14
j_gene: TRBJ1-1
v_gene: TRBV3-1/TRBV3-2
d_gene: NA
CDR3nt: TGTGCCAGCAGGCCCGGACAGTGGAACACTGAAGCTTTCTTT
CDR3aa: CASRPGQWNTEAFF

abundance: NA
len: 13
j_gene: TRBJ1-1
v_gene: TRBV5-4
d_gene: NA
CDR3nt: TGTGCCAGCAGCAAGGGAGTGAACACTGAAGCTTTCTTT
CDR3aa: CASSKGVNTEAFF

abundance: NA
len: 12
j_gene: TRBJ2-2
v_gene: TRBV10-3
d_gene: NA
CDR3nt: TGTGCCATCAGGGGAGACACCGGGGAGCTGTTTTTT
CDR3aa: CAIRGDTGELFF

abundance: NA
len: 15
j_gene: TRBJ1-2
v_gene: TRBV5-4
d_gene: NA
CDR3nt: TGTGCCAGCAGCTTGTCGCCGTGGTCGGACTATGGCTACACCTTC
CDR3aa: CASSLSPWSDYGYTF

abundance: NA
len: 15
j_gene: TRBJ2-4
v_gene: TRBV4-2
d_gene: TRBD2
CDR3nt: TGTGCCAGCAGCCAAGAAGTCAGGGAGGGAAACATTCAGTACTTC
CDR3aa: CASSQEVREGNIQYF

abundance: NA
len: 13
j_gene: TRBJ1-1
v_gene: TRBV4-3
d_gene: NA
CDR3nt: TGCGCCAGCAGTACGGGACTAAACACTGAAGCTTTCTTT
CDR3aa: CASSTGLNTEAFF

abundance: NA
len: 14
j_gene: TRBJ1-2
v_gene: TRBV7-8
d_gene: TRBD1
CDR3nt: TGTGCCAGCAGCCCTAGACAGGGAAACTATGGCTACACCTTC
CDR3aa: CASSPRQGNYGYTF

abundance: NA
len: 14
j_gene: TRBJ2-7
v_gene: TRBV7-2
d_gene: NA
CDR3nt: TGTGCCAGCAGCCCAAGGCGGAACTCCAGGGGGCAGTACTTC
CDR3aa: CASSPRRNSRGQYF

abundance: NA
len: 14
j_gene: TRBJ1-4
v_gene: TRBV2
d_gene: TRBD1
CDR3nt: TGTGCCACCATACGGGACAGTATGAATGAAAAACTGTTTTTT
CDR3aa: CATIRDSMNEKLFF

abundance: NA
len: 17
j_gene: TRBJ1-6
v_gene: TRBV6-2/TRBV6-3
d_gene: NA
CDR3nt: TGTGCCAGCAGTTACCGCGGCAGGGGTACCTATAATTCACCCCTCCACTTT
CDR3aa: CASSYRGRGTYNSPLHF

abundance: NA
len: 15
j_gene: TRBJ2-1
v_gene: TRBV6-5
d_gene: TRBD1
CDR3nt: TGTGCCAGCAGTTTCGACAGGGTCCCTCCCAATGAGCAGTTCTTC
CDR3aa: CASSFDRVPPNEQFF

abundance: NA
len: 16
j_gene: TRBJ2-5
v_gene: TRBV7-2
d_gene: TRBD2
CDR3nt: TGTGCCAGCAGGCAGAGCGGGGGGGCTAATCTAGAGACCCAGTACTTC
CDR3aa: CASRQSGGANLETQYF

abundance: NA
len: 13
j_gene: TRBJ2-1
v_gene: TRBV12-5
d_gene: TRBD2
CDR3nt: TGTGCTAGCTGGACTAGCGGGGAGGATGAGCAGTTCTTC
CDR3aa: CASWTSGEDEQFF

abundance: NA
len: 13
j_gene: TRBJ2-5
v_gene: TRBV5-1
d_gene: TRBD1
CDR3nt: TGCGCCAGCAGTCCGGACAGGCAAGAGACCCAGTACTTC
CDR3aa: CASSPDRQETQYF

abundance: NA
len: 12
j_gene: TRBJ2-1
v_gene: TRBV3-1/TRBV3-2
d_gene: NA
CDR3nt: TGTGCCAGCAGCCAAGTTGTCGGTGAGCAGTTCTTC
CDR3aa: CASSQVVGEQFF

abundance: once
len: 17
j_gene: TRBJ1-5
v_gene: TRBV21-1
d_gene: NA
CDR3nt: TGTGCCAGCAGCAAAGCGGACAGGGTAGGTGGAGTACAGCCCCAGCATTTT
CDR3aa: CASSKADRVGGVQPQHF

abundance: NA
len: 15
j_gene: TRBJ1-4
v_gene: TRBV19
d_gene: TRBD1
CDR3nt: TGTGCCAGTAGGCCGGGACAGACAACTAATGAAAAACTGTTTTTT
CDR3aa: CASRPGQTTNEKLFF

abundance: NA
len: 14
j_gene: TRBJ1-2
v_gene: TRBV6-5
d_gene: TRBD1
CDR3nt: TGTGCCAGCAGTACACAGGGGGTAGGCTATGGCTACACCTTC
CDR3aa: CASSTQGVGYGYTF

abundance: few
len: 15
j_gene: TRBJ2-7
v_gene: TRBV11-2
d_gene: TRBD1
CDR3nt: TGTGCCAGCAGCTCCCAGGACAGGGGTTCCTACGAGCAGTACTTC
CDR3aa: CASSSQDRGSYEQYF

abundance: NA
len: 14
j_gene: TRBJ1-2
v_gene: TRBV2
d_gene: NA
CDR3nt: TGTGCCAGCAGTCCCCGGAACTATGGCTATGGCTACACCTTC
CDR3aa: CASSPRNYGYGYTF

abundance: NA
len: 16
j_gene: TRBJ2-7
v_gene: TRBV4-3
d_gene: TRBD1
CDR3nt: TGCGCCAGCAGCCAATCAGACCGGGACAGGGTCGACGAGCAGTACTTC
CDR3aa: CASSQSDRDRVDEQYF

abundance: NA
len: 13
j_gene: TRBJ1-1
v_gene: TRBV19
d_gene: TRBD1
CDR3nt: TGTGCCAGTAGCGATACAGGGGACACTGAAGCTTTCTTT
CDR3aa: CASSDTGDTEAFF

abundance: few
len: 14
j_gene: TRBJ1-1
v_gene: TRBV29-1
d_gene: NA
CDR3nt: TGCAGCGTCGGACAACGGGTTGTAGGCACTGAAGCTTTCTTT
CDR3aa: CSVGQRVVGTEAFF

abundance: NA
len: 14
j_gene: TRBJ2-3
v_gene: TRBV7-8
d_gene: NA
CDR3nt: TGTGCCAGCAGCCCTAGACTGGGCACAGATACGCAGTATTTT
CDR3aa: CASSPRLGTDTQYF